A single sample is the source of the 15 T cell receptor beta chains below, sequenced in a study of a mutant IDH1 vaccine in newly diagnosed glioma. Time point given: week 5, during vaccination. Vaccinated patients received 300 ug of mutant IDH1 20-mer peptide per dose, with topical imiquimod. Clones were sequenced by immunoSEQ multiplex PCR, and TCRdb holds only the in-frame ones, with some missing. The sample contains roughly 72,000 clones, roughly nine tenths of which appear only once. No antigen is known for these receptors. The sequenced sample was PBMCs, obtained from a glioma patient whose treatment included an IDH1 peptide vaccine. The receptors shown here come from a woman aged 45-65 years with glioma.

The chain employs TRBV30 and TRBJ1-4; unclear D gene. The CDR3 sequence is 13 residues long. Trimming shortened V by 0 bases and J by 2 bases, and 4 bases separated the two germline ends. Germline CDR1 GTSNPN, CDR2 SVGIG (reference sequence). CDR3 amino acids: CAWSVRTNEKLFF. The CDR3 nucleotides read TGTGCCTGGAGTGTCAGGACTAATGAAAAACTGTTTTTT.

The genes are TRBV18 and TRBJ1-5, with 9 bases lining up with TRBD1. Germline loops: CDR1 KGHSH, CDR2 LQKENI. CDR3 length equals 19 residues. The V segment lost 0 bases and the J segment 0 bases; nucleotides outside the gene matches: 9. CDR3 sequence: CASSPPVGQGGNSNQPQHF. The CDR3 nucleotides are TGTGCCAGCTCACCACCAGTGGGACAGGGAGGGAATAGCAATCAGCCCCAGCATTTT.

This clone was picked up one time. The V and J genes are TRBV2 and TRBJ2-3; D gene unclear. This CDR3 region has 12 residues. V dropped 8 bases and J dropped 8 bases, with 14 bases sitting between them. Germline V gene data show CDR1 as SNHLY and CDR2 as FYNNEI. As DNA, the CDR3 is TGTGCCAGCTGCCCCACAGTCGCTACGCAGTATTTT. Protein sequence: CASCPTVATQYF.

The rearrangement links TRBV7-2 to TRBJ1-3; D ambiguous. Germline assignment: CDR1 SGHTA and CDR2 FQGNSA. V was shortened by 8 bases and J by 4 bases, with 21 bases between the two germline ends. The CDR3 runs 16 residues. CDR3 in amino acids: CASEPPVASGGNTIYF. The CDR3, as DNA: TGTGCCAGCGAACCTCCGGTGGCCAGCGGCGGAAACACCATATATTTT.

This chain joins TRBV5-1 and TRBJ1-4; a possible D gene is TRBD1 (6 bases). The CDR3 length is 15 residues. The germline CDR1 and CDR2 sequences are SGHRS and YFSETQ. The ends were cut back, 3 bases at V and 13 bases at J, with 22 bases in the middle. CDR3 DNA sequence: TGCGCCAGCAGCTCCTCCGGGACACGCGGGGAGAGACTGTTTTTT. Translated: CASSSSGTRGERLFF.

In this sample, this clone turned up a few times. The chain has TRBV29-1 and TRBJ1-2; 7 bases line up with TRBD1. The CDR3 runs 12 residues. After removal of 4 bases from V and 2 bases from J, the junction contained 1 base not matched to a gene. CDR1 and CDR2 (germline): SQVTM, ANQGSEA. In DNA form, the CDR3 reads TGCAGCGTTGTCAGGGGGAACTATGGCTACACCTTC. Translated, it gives CSVVRGNYGYTF.

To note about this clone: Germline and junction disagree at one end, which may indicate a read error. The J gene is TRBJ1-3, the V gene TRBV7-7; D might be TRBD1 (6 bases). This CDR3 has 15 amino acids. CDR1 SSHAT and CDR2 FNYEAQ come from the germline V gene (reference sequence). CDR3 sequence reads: CASKYRVRSGNTIYF. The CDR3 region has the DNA TGTGCTAGCAAGTACAGGGTACGCTCTGGAAACACCATATATTTT. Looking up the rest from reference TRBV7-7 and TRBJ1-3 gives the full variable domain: GAGVSQSPRYKVTKRGQDVTLRCDPISSHATLYWYQQALGQGPEFLTYFNYEAQPDKSGLPSDRFSAERPEGSISTLTIQRTEQRDSAMYRCASKYRVRSGNTIYFGEGSWLTVV.

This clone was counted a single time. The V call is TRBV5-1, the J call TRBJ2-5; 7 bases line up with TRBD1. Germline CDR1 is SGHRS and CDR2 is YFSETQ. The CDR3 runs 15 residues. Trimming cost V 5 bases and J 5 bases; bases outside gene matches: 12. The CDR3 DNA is TGCGCCAGCAGGTTCGGACAGGTGGCATCGGAGACCCAGTACTTC. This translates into CASRFGQVASETQYF.

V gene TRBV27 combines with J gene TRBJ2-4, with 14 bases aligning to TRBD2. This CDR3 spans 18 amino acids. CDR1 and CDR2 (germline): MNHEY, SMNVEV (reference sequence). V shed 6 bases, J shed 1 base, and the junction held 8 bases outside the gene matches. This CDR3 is CASSLRLAGGVAKNIQYF. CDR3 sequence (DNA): TGTGCCAGCAGCCTTCGACTAGCGGGAGGGGTCGCCAAAAACATTCAGTACTTC.

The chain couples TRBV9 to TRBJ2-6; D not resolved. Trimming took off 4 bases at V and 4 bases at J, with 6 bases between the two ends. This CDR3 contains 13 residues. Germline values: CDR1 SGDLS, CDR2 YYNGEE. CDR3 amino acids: CASSQAGANVLTF. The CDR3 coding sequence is TGTGCCAGCAGCCAGGCGGGGGCCAACGTCCTGACTTTC.

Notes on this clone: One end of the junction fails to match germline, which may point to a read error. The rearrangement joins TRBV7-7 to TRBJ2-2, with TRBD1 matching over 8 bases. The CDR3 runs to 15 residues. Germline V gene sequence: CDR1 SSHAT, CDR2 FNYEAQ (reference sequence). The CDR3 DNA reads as TGTGCTAGCAGCCCAGGGACAGGGAACACCGGGGAGCTGTTTTTT. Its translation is CASSPGTGNTGELFF.

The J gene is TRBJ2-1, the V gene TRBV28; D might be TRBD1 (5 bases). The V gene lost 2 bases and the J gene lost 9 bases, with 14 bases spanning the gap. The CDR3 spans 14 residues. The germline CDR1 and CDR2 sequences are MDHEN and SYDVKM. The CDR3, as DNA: TGTGCCAGCAGTTTAATGCGACAGAACAGTGAGCAGTTCTTC. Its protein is CASSLMRQNSEQFF.

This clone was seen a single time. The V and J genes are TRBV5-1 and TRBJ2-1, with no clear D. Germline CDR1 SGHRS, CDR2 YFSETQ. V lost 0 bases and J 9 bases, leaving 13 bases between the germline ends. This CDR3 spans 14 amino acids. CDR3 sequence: CASSLEAVSGEQFF. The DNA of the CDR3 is TGCGCCAGCAGCTTGGAGGCGGTGTCGGGTGAGCAGTTCTTC.

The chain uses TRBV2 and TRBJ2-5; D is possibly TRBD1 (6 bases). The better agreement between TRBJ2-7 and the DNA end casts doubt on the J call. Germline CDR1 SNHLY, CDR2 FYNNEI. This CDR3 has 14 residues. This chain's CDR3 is CASRGAGGSYEQYF. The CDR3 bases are TGTGCCAGCAGGGGGGCCGGAGGCTCCTACGAGCAGTACTTC.

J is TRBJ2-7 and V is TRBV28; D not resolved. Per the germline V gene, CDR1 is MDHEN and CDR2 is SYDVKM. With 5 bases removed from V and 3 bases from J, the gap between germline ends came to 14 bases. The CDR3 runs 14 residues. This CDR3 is CASSRGRFRYEQYF. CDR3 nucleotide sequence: TGTGCCAGCAGTCGAGGCAGGTTTCGCTACGAGCAGTACTTC.